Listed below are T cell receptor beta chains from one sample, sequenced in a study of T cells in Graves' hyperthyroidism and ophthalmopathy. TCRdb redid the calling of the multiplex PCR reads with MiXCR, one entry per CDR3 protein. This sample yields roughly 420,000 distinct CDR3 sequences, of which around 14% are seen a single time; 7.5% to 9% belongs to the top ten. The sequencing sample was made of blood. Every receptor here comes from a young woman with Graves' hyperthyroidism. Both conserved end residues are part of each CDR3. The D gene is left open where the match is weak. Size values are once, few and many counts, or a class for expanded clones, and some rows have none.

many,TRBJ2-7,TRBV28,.,CASSFAGSSSYEQYF,TGTGCCAGCAGTTTTGCAGGGTCCAGCTCCTACGAGCAGTACTTC
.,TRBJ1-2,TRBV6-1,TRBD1,CASSFEPGQGGGYTF,TGTGCCAGCAGCTTCGAACCGGGACAGGGCGGTGGCTACACCTTC
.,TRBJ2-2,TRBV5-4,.,CASSEGSTGELFF,TGTGCCAGCTCAGAGGGCTCCACCGGGGAGCTGTTTTTT
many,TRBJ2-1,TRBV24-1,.,CATSETRPTHNEQFF,TGTGCCACCAGTGAGACGAGACCGACCCACAATGAGCAGTTCTTC
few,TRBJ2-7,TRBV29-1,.,CSVIPVGPQGDYEQYF,TGCAGCGTTATCCCTGTTGGACCCCAGGGAGACTACGAGCAGTACTTC
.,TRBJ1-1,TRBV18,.,CASSLTIGRTEAFF,TGTGCCAGCTCCCTAACGATTGGGAGAACCGAAGCTTTCTTT
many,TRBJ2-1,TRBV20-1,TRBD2,CSASGTGGEQFF,TGCAGTGCCAGCGGGACCGGTGGTGAGCAGTTCTTC
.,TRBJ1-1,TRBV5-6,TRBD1,CASSRNRGGVEAFF,TGTGCCAGCAGCCGAAACAGGGGAGGGGTTGAAGCTTTCTTT
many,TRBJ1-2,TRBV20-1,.,CSASRTDNYGYTF,TGCAGTGCTAGTAGAACAGATAACTATGGCTACACCTTC
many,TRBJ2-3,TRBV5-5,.,CASSPTDFTDTQYF,TGTGCCAGCAGCCCCACGGACTTCACAGATACGCAGTATTTT
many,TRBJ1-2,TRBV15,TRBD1,CATSSRWGDRGDGYTF,TGTGCCACCAGCTCCCGGTGGGGGGACAGGGGCGATGGCTACACCTTC
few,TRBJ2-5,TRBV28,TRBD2,CASSPGTSGIEETQYF,TGTGCCAGCAGTCCGGGGACTAGCGGGATAGAAGAGACCCAGTACTTC
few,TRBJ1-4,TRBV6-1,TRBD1,CASSGIRGDEKLFF,TGTGCCAGCAGTGGCATCAGGGGGGATGAAAAACTGTTTTTT
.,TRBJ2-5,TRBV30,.,CAWSSQEGETQYF,TGTGCCTGGAGTTCACAGGAGGGGGAGACCCAGTACTTC
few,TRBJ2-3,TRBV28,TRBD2,CASSPNFSGSADTQYF,TGTGCCAGCAGCCCGAACTTTAGCGGGAGCGCAGATACGCAGTATTTT
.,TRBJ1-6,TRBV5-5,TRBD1,CASSLGTGLGDNSPLHF,TGTGCCAGCAGCTTGGGGACAGGTCTAGGGGATAATTCACCCCTCCACTTT
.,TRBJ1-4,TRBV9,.,CASSSFRGGDEKLFF,TGTGCCAGCAGCTCCTTCCGGGGAGGCGATGAAAAACTGTTTTTT
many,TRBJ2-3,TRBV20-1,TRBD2,CSLSGRVTDTQYF,TGCAGTCTTAGCGGGAGGGTGACAGATACGCAGTATTTT
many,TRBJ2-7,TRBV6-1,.,CASRGPSEQYF,TGTGCCAGCAGGGGGCCGTCCGAGCAGTACTTC
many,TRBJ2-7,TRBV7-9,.,CASSFGWENYEQYF,TGTGCCAGCAGCTTCGGTTGGGAAAACTACGAGCAGTACTTC
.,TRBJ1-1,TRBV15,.,CATSRDRTGEFVTEAFF,TGTGCCACCAGCAGAGATCGGACGGGAGAGTTTGTCACTGAAGCTTTCTTT
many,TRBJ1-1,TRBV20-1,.,CSASRSSGTEAFF,TGCAGTGCTAGTCGGAGTTCCGGCACTGAAGCTTTCTTT
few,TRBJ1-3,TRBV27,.,CASSRLGAYSGNTIYF,TGTGCCAGCAGTAGATTAGGGGCTTACTCTGGAAACACCATATATTTT
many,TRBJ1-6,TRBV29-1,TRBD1,CSVRWTGDINSPLHF,TGCAGCGTGAGGTGGACAGGGGACATTAATTCACCCCTCCACTTT
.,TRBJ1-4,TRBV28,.,CASSSGQMINEKLFF,TGTGCCAGCAGCTCGGGCCAAATGATTAATGAAAAACTGTTTTTT
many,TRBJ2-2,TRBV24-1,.,CATSPHRDSGELFF,TGTGCCACCAGTCCACACAGGGATTCCGGGGAGCTGTTTTTT
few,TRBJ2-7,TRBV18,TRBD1,CASSPREGQGSHEQYF,TGTGCCAGCTCACCACGAGAGGGACAGGGGAGCCACGAGCAGTACTTC
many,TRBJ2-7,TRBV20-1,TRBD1,CSVGYPGQGAGEQYF,TGCAGTGTCGGCTACCCGGGACAGGGGGCGGGGGAGCAGTACTTC
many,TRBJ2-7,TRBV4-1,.,CASSLAGSYEQYF,TGTGCCAGCAGTTTGGCGGGCTCCTACGAGCAGTACTTC
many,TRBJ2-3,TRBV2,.,CASSDDLSTPDTQYF,TGTGCCAGCAGCGACGATCTTTCCACACCAGATACGCAGTATTTT
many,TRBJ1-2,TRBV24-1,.,CATSDLTQGNGYTF,TGTGCCACCAGTGATTTGACCCAGGGGAATGGCTACACCTTC
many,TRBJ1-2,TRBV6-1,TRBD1,CASRPRQGANYGYTF,TGTGCCAGCAGGCCCCGACAGGGAGCTAACTATGGCTACACCTTC
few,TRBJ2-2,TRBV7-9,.,CASSRRGATNTGELFF,TGTGCCAGCAGCCGTAGGGGGGCGACGAACACCGGGGAGCTGTTTTTT
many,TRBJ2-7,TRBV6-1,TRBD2,CASEASGSYEQYF,TGTGCCAGCGAGGCTAGCGGCTCCTACGAGCAGTACTTC
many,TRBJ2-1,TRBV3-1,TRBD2,CASSPNLAGAGYNEQLF,TGTGCCAGCAGCCCAAACCTAGCGGGAGCCGGCTACAATGAGCAGCTCTTC
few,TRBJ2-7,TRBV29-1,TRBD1,CSATGQGNYEQYF,TGCAGCGCCACGGGACAGGGGAACTACGAGCAGTACTTC
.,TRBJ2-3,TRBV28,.,CASSGNRGTDTQYF,TGTGCCAGCAGCGGCAACAGGGGCACAGATACGCAGTATTTT
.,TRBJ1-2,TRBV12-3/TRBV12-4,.,CATHSLDRGPLSGYTF,TGTGCCACCCACTCCCTTGATCGGGGACCCCTATCAGGCTACACCTTC
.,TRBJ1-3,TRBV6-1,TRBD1,CASSRGGTGGNTIYF,TGTGCCAGCAGTCGCGGGGGGACAGGGGGAAACACCATATATTTT
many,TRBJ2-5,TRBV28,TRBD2,CASSLSGGSQETQYF,TGTGCCAGCAGTTTAAGCGGGGGGTCTCAAGAGACCCAGTACTTC
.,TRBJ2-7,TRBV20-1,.,CSASSPSLYEQYF,TGCAGTGCTAGTTCCCCCAGCCTCTACGAGCAGTACTTC
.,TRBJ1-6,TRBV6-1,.,CASSRSSGNSPLHF,TGTGCCAGCAGCCGATCATCAGGGAATTCACCCCTCCACTTT
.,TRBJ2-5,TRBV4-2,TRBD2,CASSHSSSGGAETQYF,TGTGCCAGCAGCCACTCGTCTAGCGGGGGGGCGGAGACCCAGTACTTC
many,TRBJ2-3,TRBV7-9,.,CASSLVVTTDTQYF,TGTGCCAGCAGCTTAGTGGTGACCACAGATACGCAGTATTTT
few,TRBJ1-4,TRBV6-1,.,CASREGGWEKLFF,TGTGCCAGCAGGGAGGGGGGCTGGGAAAAACTGTTTTTT
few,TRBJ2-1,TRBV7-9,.,CASSLPKDEQFF,TGTGCCAGCAGCTTACCGAAGGATGAGCAGTTCTTC
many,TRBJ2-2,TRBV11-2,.,CASSSQQVGELFF,TGTGCCAGCAGCTCGCAACAGGTCGGGGAGCTGTTTTTT
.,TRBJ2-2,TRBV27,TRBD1,CASSGLPPDRGNVGELFF,TGTGCCAGCAGTGGACTACCCCCGGACAGGGGAAATGTCGGGGAGCTGTTTTTT
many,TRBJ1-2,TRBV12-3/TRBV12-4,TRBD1,CASSAGTGDYGYTF,TGTGCCAGCAGTGCCGGGACAGGGGACTATGGCTACACCTTC
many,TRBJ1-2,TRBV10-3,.,CAISRTLNYGYTF,TGTGCCATCAGTCGGACACTAAACTATGGCTACACCTTC
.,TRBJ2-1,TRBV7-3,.,CASSFLGKSSYNEQFF,TGTGCCAGCAGCTTTCTAGGAAAGAGCTCCTACAATGAGCAGTTCTTC
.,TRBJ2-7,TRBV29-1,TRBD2,CSARTSLAGFGEQYF,TGCAGCGCCAGGACATCGCTAGCGGGTTTTGGCGAGCAGTACTTC
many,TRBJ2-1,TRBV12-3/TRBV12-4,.,CASKVGAQANEQFF,TGTGCCAGCAAGGTTGGGGCGCAAGCCAATGAGCAGTTCTTC
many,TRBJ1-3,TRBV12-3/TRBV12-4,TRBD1,CASSEEGQHPPGGTIYF,TGTGCCAGCAGTGAGGAGGGACAGCACCCCCCGGGCGGCACCATATATTTT